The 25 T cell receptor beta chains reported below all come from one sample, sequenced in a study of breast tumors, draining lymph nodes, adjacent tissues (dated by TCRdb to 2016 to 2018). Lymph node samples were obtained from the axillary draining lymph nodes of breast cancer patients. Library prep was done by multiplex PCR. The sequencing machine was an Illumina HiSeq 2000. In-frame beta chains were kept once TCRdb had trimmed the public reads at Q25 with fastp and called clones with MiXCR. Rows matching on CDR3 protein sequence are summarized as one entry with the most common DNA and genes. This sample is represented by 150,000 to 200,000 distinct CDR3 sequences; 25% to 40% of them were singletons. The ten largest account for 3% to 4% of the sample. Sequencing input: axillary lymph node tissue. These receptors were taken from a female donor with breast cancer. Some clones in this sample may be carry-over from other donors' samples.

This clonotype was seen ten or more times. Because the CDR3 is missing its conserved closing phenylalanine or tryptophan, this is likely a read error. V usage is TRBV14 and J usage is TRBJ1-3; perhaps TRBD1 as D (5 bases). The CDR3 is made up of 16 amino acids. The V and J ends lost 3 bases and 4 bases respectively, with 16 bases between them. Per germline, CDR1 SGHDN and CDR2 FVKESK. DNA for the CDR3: TGTGCCAGCAGCCAGGGGATCGCAGGGTCAGGAAACACCATATATCTT. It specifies CASSQGIAGSGNTIYL.

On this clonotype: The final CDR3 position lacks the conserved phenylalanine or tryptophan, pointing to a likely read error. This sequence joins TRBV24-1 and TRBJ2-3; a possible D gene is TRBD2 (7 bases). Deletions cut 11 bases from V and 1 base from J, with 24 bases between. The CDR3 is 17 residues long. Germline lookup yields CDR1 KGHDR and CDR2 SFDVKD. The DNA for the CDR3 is TGTGCCAGCAGCCGCATAGGGGGGCTAGCGGGCACAGATACGCAGTATTCT. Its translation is CASSRIGGLAGTDTQYS.

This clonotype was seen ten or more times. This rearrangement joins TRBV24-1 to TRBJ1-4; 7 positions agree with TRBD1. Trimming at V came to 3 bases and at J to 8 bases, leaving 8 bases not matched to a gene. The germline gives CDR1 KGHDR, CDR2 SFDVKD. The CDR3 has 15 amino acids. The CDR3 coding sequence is TGTGCCACCAGTGATCCACTGAAAGGGGGCGAAAAACTGTTTTTT. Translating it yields CATSDPLKGGEKLFF.

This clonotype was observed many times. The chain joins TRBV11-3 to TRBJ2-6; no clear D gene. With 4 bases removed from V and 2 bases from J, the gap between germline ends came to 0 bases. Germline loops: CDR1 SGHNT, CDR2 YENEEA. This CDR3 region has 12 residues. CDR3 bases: TGTGCCAGCAGCTCTGGGGCCAACGTCCTGACTTTC. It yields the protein CASSSGANVLTF.

This CDR3 is CASSQVGLAETEGALHF. The CDR3 DNA is TGCGCCAGCAGCCAAGTTGGACTAGCGGAAACGGAGGGGGCCCTCCACTTT. The V call is TRBV4-3, the J call TRBJ1-6; maybe TRBD1 (6 bases). CDR3 length: 17 residues. V was shortened by 1 base and J by 14 bases, with 24 bases between the two germline ends. The germline gives CDR1 LGHNA, CDR2 YSLEER.

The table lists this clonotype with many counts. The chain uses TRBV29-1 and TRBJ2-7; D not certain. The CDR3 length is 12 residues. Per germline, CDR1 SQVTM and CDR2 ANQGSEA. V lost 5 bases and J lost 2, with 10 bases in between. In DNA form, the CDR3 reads TGCAGCGTTATAGGCCCCACCTACGAGCAGTACTTC. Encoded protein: CSVIGPTYEQYF.

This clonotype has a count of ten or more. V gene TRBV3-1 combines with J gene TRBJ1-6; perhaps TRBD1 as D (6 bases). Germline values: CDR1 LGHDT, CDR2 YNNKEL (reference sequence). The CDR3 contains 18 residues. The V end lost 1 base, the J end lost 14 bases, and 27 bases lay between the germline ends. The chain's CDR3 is CASSQVPPLGRARGTLHF. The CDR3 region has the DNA TGTGCCAGCAGCCAAGTCCCACCTCTGGGCCGGGCTAGGGGGACCCTCCACTTT.

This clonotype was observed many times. CDR3 protein: CAISDRGDNEKLFF. For the CDR3, the DNA is TGTGCCATCAGCGACAGGGGTGATAATGAAAAACTGTTTTTT. V usage is TRBV10-3 and J usage is TRBJ1-4, with 8 bases fitting TRBD1. Trimming at V came to 6 bases and at J to 4 bases, leaving 4 bases not matched to a gene. The CDR3 contains 14 residues. CDR1 is ENHRY, CDR2 SYGVKD, per germline.

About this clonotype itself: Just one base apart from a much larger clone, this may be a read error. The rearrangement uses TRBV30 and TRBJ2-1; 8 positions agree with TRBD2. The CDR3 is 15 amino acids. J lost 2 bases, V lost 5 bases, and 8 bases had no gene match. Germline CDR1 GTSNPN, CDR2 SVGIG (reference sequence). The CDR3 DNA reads TGTGCCTGGCCAGCCAGCGGGAGCCCCTACAATGAGCAGTTCTTC. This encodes CAWPASGSPYNEQFF. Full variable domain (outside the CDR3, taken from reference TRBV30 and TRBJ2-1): SQTIHQWPATLVQPVGSPLSLECTVEGTSNPNLYWYRQAAGRGLQLLFYSVGIGQISSEVPQNLSASRPQDRQFILSSKKLLLSDSGFYLCAWPASGSPYNEQFFGPGTRLTVL.

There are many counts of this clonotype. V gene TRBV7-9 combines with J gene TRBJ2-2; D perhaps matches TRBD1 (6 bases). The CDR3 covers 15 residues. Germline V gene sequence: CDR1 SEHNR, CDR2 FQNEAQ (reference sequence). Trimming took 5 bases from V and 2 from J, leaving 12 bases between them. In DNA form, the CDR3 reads TGTGCCAGCAGCCTCAGGGGACACAACACCGGGGAGCTGTTTTTT. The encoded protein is CASSLRGHNTGELFF. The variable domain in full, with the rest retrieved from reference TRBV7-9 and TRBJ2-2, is DTGVSQNPRHKITKRGQNVTFRCDPISEHNRLYWYRQTLGQGPEFLTYFQNEAQLEKSRLLSDRFSAERPKGSFSTLEIQRTEQGDSAMYLCASSLRGHNTGELFFGEGSRLTVL.

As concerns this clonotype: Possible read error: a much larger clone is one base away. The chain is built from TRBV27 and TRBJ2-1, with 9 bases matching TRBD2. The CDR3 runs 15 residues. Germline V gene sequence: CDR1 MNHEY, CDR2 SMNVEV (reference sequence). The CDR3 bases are TGTGCCAGCAGTTCTGGGACTAGCCCTTACAATGAGCGGTTCTTC. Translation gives CASSSGTSPYNERFF.

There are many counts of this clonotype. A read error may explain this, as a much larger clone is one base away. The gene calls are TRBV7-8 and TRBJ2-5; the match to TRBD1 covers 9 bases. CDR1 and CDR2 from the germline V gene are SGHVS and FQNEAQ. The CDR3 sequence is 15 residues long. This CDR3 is CASSLGTGVPETQHF. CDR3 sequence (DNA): TGTGCCAGCAGCTTAGGGACAGGGGTCCCAGAGACCCAGCACTTC.

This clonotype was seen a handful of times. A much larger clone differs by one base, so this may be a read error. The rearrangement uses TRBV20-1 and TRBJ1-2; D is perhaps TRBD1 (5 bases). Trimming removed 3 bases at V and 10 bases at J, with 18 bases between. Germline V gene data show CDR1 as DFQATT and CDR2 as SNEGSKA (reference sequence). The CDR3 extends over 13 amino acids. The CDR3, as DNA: TGCAGTGCTAGCGCCGGGGGGGAATACGCCTACACCTTC. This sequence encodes CSASAGGEYAYTF.

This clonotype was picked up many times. The CDR3 reads CASNLYRGSGNQPQHF. The CDR3 nucleotides are TGTGCCAGCAATCTTTACAGGGGAAGTGGAAATCAGCCCCAGCATTTT. The chain uses TRBV25-1 and TRBJ1-5; 7 bases are a match to TRBD1. The CDR3 contains 16 residues. V dropped 7 bases and J dropped 4; count of bases not matched to a gene: 13. From germline, CDR1 is MGHDK and CDR2 SYGVNS. Combining the CDR3 with reference TRBV25-1 and TRBJ1-5 gives the whole variable domain EADIYQTPRYLVIGTGKKITLECSQTMGHDKMYWYQQDPGMELHLIHYSYGVNSTEKGDLSSESTVSRIRTEHFPLTLESARPSHTSQYLCASNLYRGSGNQPQHFGDGTRLSIL.

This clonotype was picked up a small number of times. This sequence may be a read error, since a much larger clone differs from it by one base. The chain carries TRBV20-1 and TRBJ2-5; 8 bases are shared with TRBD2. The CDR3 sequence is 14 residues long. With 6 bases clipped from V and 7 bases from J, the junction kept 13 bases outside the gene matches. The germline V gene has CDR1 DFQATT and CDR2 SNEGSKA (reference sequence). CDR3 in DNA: TGCAGTGCACGGGGGGGAGCGGCCAAAGCGACCCAGTACTTC. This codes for CSARGGAAKATQYF.

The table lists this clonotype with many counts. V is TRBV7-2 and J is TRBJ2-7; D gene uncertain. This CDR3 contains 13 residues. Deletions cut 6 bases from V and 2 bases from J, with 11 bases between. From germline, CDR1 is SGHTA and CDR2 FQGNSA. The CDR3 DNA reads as TGTGCCAGCAGTTCGGACGGAGCCTACGAGCAGTACTTC. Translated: CASSSDGAYEQYF.

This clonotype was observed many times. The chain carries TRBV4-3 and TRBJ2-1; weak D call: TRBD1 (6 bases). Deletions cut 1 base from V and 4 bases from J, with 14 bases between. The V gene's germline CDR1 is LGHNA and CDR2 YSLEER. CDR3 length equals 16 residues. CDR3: CASSQVPGVAYNEQFF. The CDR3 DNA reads TGCGCCAGCAGCCAAGTGCCAGGGGTGGCTTACAATGAGCAGTTCTTC.

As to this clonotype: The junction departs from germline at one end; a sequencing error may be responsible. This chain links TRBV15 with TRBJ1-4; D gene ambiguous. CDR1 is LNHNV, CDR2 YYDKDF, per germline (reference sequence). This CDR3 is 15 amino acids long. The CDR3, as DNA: TGTGCCACCAGCAGAGATCGGGCACCTAATGAAGAACTGTTTTTT. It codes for CATSRDRAPNEELFF.

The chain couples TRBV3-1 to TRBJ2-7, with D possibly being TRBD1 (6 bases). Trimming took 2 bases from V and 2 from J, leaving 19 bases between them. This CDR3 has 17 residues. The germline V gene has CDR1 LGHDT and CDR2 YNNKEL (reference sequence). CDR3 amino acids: CASSQWQGGGRTYEQYF. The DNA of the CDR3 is TGTGCCAGCAGCCAATGGCAGGGTGGGGGCAGAACCTACGAGCAGTACTTC.

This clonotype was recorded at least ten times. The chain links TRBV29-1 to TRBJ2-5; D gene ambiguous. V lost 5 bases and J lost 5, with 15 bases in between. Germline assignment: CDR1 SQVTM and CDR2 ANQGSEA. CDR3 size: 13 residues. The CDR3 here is CSVRRTAEETQYF. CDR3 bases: TGCAGCGTTAGACGCACCGCGGAGGAGACCCAGTACTTC.

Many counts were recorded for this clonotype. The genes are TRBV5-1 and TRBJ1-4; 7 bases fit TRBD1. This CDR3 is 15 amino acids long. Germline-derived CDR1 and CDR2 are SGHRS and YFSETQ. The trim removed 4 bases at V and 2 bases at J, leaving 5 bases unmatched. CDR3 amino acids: CASSLGGQTNEKLFF. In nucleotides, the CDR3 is TGCGCCAGCAGCCTAGGGGGCCAGACTAATGAAAAACTGTTTTTT.

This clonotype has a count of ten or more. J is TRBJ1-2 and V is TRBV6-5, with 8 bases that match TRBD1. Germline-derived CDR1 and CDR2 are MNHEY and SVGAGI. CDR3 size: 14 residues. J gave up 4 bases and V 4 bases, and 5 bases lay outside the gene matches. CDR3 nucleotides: TGTGCCAGCAGTTCTAGACAGGGGTTCTATGGCTACACCTTC. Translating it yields CASSSRQGFYGYTF.

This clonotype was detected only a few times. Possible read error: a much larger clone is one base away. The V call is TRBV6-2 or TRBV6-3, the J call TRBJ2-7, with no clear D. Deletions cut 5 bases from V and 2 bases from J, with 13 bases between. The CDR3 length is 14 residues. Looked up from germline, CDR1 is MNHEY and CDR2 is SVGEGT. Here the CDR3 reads CASSHWTVTYEQYF. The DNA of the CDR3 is TGTGCCAGCAGTCACTGGACGGTCACCTACGAGCAGTACTTC.

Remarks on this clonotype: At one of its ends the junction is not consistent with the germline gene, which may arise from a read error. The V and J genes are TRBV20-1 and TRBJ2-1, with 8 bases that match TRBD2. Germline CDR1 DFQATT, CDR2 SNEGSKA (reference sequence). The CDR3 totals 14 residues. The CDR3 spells CSANRGGAYTEQFF. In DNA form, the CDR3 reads TGCAGTGCCAACCGGGGGGGGGCTTACACTGAGCAGTTCTTC.

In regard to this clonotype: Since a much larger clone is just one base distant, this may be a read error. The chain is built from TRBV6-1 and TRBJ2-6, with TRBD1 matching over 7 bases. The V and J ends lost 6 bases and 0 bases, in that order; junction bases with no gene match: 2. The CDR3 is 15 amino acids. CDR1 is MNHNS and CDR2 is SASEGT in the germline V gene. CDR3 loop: CASRPGGSGANVLTF. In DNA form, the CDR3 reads TGTGCCAGCAGGCCAGGGGGCTCTGGGGCCAACGTCCTGACTTTC.